The 16 T cell receptor beta chains in this list originate from one sample, sequenced in a study of blood T cell repertoires in COVID-19. Libraries were prepared by immunoSEQ multiplex PCR; TCRdb keeps only in-frame clonotypes and omits some of them. The sample consists of roughly 360,000 clones, about 89% of them appearing once. The sequencing sample was made of PBMCs or T cells enriched from blood (not recorded which). The receptors derive from a man aged 25 to 40 who had recovered from COVID-19.

V is TRBV6-2 or TRBV6-3 and J is TRBJ2-3; D possibly corresponds to TRBD2 (6 bases). V was clipped by 6 bases and J by 8 bases, with 15 bases between them. CDR1 is MNHEY, CDR2 SVGEGT, per germline. The CDR3 runs 13 residues. CDR3 DNA: TGTGCCAGCAGCACGACTAGTCCAGGTACGCAGTATTTT. Translated, it gives CASSTTSPGTQYF.

This chain connects TRBV2 to TRBJ1-5; no firm D call. The germline V gene has CDR1 SNHLY and CDR2 FYNNEI. The CDR3 runs 13 residues. Trimming stripped 3 bases from V and 5 bases from J, with 8 bases between. CDR3 nucleotide sequence: TGTGCCAGCAGTGAGGAGAGGGATCAGCCCCAGCATTTT. Residues: CASSEERDQPQHF.

The J gene is TRBJ2-2, the V gene TRBV18; maybe TRBD1 (5 bases). Germline CDR1 KGHSH, CDR2 LQKENI. The CDR3 totals 17 residues. V dropped 3 bases and J dropped 7 bases, with 21 bases sitting between them. CDR3 sequence reads: CASSPLPEQEQIGELFF. The CDR3 coding sequence is TGTGCCAGCTCACCCCTCCCCGAACAGGAACAAATCGGGGAGCTGTTTTTT.

The DNA for the CDR3 is TGCGCCAGCAAAAGGTTTGGGCAGGGGGACACCGGGGAGCTGTTTTTT. It yields the protein CASKRFGQGDTGELFF. This chain uses TRBV10-2 with TRBJ2-2; 7 bases align to TRBD1. The CDR3 spans 16 residues. The V segment lost 7 bases and the J segment 3 bases; nucleotides outside the gene matches: 11. CDR1 is WSHSY, CDR2 SAAADI, per germline.

This clone was observed a few times. The genes are TRBV5-4 and TRBJ2-2; 8 bases align to TRBD2. Germline trimming cut 3 bases from V and 1 base from J; bases unmatched to any gene: 2. Germline-derived CDR1 and CDR2 are SGHNT and YYREEE (reference sequence). The CDR3 consists of 15 residues. The CDR3, as DNA: TGTGCCAGCAGCTGGGGACTAGGGAACACCGGGGAGCTGTTTTTT. Protein sequence: CASSWGLGNTGELFF.

This chain connects TRBV6-4 to TRBJ2-3; D may be TRBD1 (6 bases). The CDR3 has 13 residues. The germline V gene encodes CDR1 MRHNA and CDR2 SNTAGT. Trimming removed 5 bases from V and 2 bases from J, with 8 bases in between. DNA for the CDR3: TGTGCCAGCAGTAGACAGGTCACAGATACGCAGTATTTT. It translates to CASSRQVTDTQYF.

CDR3 bases: TGTGCCAGCAGCTTGACAAGCAATCAGCCCCAGCATTTT. Amino acid sequence: CASSLTSNQPQHF. The chain recombines TRBV7-2 with TRBJ1-5; no clear D gene. The CDR3 contains 13 residues. CDR1 is SGHTA and CDR2 is FQGNSA in the germline V gene. V gave up 3 bases and J gave up 1 base, with 4 bases separating them.

The chain links TRBV19 to TRBJ2-3, with a weak D call TRBD1 (6 bases). V gave up 7 bases and J gave up 3 bases, with 14 bases separating them. The germline CDR1 and CDR2 sequences are LNHDA and SQIVND (reference sequence). This CDR3 has 14 amino acids. The CDR3 DNA sequence: TGTGCCAGTAAAGACAGGACCAGAACAGATACGCAGTATTTT. Encoded protein: CASKDRTRTDTQYF. The complete variable domain, with remaining parts taken from reference TRBV19 and TRBJ2-3, reads DGGITQSPKYLFRKEGQNVTLSCEQNLNHDAMYWYRQDPGQGLRLIYYSQIVNDFQKGDIAEGYSVSREKKESFPLTVTSAQKNPTAFYLCASKDRTRTDTQYFGPGTRLTVL.

Only one count was recorded for this clone. The V and J genes are TRBV5-6 and TRBJ1-2, with no clear D. Germline CDR1 reads SGHDT; CDR2 reads YYEEEE. V shed 0 bases and J shed 8 bases, with 5 bases lying between them. The CDR3 totals 11 residues. In DNA, the CDR3 is TGTGCCAGCAGCTTGGCCGGGGGCTACACCTTC. Translation gives CASSLAGGYTF.

V gene TRBV5-1 combines with J gene TRBJ2-7; tentatively, D is TRBD1 (5 bases). Germline V lookup: CDR1 SGHRS, CDR2 YFSETQ. V was shortened by 4 bases and J by 3 bases, with 14 bases between the two germline ends. The CDR3 length is 14 residues. CDR3 region: CASSEGSGRYEQYF. The DNA for the CDR3 is TGCGCCAGCAGCGAAGGATCAGGGCGCTACGAGCAGTACTTC.

V usage is TRBV9 and J usage is TRBJ2-3, with TRBD2 identical over 11 bases. Unmatched junction bases numbered 6, after V lost 3 bases and J lost 3 bases. The germline V gene has CDR1 SGDLS and CDR2 YYNGEE. The CDR3 extends over 16 amino acids. CDR3 bases: TGTGCCAGCAGCGCGATAGCGGGGGGGCCGACAGATACGCAGTATTTT. Translating it yields CASSAIAGGPTDTQYF. Supplemented by reference TRBV9 and TRBJ2-3, the full variable domain reads DSGVTQTPKHLITATGQRVTLRCSPRSGDLSVYWYQQSLDQGLQFLIQYYNGEERAKGNILERFSAQQFPDLHSELNLSSLELGDSALYFCASSAIAGGPTDTQYFGPGTRLTVL.

This chain links TRBV5-4 with TRBJ2-3; D is unclear. V was cut by 3 bases and J by 2 bases, with 7 bases left in between. Germline values: CDR1 SGHNT, CDR2 YYREEE (reference sequence). The CDR3 extends over 13 amino acids. The CDR3 DNA sequence: TGTGCCAGCAGCTCTTCCCCCACAGATACGCAGTATTTT. It codes for CASSSSPTDTQYF.

The chain couples TRBV19 to TRBJ1-2, with TRBD1 as a possible D gene (6 bases). The CDR3 length is 15 residues. V gave up 5 bases and J gave up 6 bases, with 19 bases separating them. The V gene's germline CDR1 is LNHDA and CDR2 SQIVND (reference sequence). The CDR3 loop reads CASSVETGVINGYTF. CDR3 nucleotide sequence: TGTGCCAGTAGTGTTGAGACAGGAGTAATTAATGGCTACACCTTC.

The V call is TRBV30, the J call TRBJ1-6; no clear D gene. V dropped 0 bases and J dropped 10 bases, with 13 bases sitting between them. Looked up from germline, CDR1 is GTSNPN and CDR2 is SVGIG (reference sequence). The CDR3 sequence is 14 residues long. The DNA of the CDR3 is TGTGCCTGGAGTGTACTTACTAATACCTCACCCCTCCACTTT. Translated: CAWSVLTNTSPLHF.

The V call is TRBV11-2, the J call TRBJ2-3; D perhaps matches TRBD2 (7 bases). Trimming removed 7 bases at V and 0 bases at J, with 14 bases between. CDR1 is SGHAT, CDR2 FQNNGV, per germline. The CDR3 contains 15 residues. CDR3 DNA: TGTGCCAGCACCAGGGGAGGGAGAAGCACAGATACGCAGTATTTT. Translation gives CASTRGGRSTDTQYF.

This chain joins TRBV7-9 and TRBJ2-7, with 7 bases aligning to TRBD2. The CDR3 is made up of 16 amino acids. V shed 3 bases and J 2 bases; nucleotides not matched to a gene: 10. Germline V gives CDR1 SEHNR, CDR2 FQNEAQ (reference sequence). The CDR3 DNA is TGTGCCAGCAGCTTCTTGGCAGTAAGCGGGGCCTACGAGCAGTACTTC. This codes for CASSFLAVSGAYEQYF.